There are a few counts of the clone carrying this T cell receptor (beta chain). TCRdb analysed the RACE reads with MiXCR anew, one entry per CDR3 protein. Here the sample spans roughly 380,000 distinct CDR3 sequences, more than 4.5% being singletons. The time point is: pre-sensitization, week 0. Treatment in this sample: therapeutic diphenylcyclopropenone sensitization with weekly scalp DPC. Looked up from germline, CDR1 is SEHNR and CDR2 is FQNEAQ (reference sequence). The J segment lost 4 bases and the V segment lost 5 bases, leaving 11 bases of the junction unmatched. The CDR3 consists of 16 residues. These data are taken from a study of human T cells and chemical hapten exposure.

Sequenced material: whole blood, taken in connection with sensitization to the hapten diphenylcyclopropenone (DPC). The chain links TRBV7-9 to TRBJ1-5; 7 bases fit TRBD1. This sequence was found in a woman in her 50s with alopecia areata. Some clones in this sample may be carry-over from other donors' samples. CDR3 sequence (DNA): TGTGCCAGCAGCCAAAGTCAGGGGGGGTTGAATCAGCCCCAGCATTTT. Translating gives CASSQSQGGLNQPQHF.